This is a list of T cell receptor beta chains from one sample in a study of STAT5B mutations in CD4+ large granular lymphocyte leukemia. Repertoires were generated with immunoSEQ multiplex PCR, while TCRdb's copy carries only in-frame clones and drops some. The sample consists of tens of thousands of clones, about four fifths of them appearing once. The sequenced sample consisted of CD4+ T cells from blood buffy coats. These receptors originate from a human donor in good health. Each CDR3 is given with its conserved first and last residue. D genes are given only for firm matches. Size values are once, few and many counts, or a class for expanded clones, and some rows have none.

d_call j_call clone_size v_call cdr3_aa cdr3_nt
. TRBJ2-5 . TRBV25-1 CASSVGPTAGETQYF TGTGCCAGCAGTGTCGGGCCCACGGCGGGGGAGACCCAGTACTTC
. TRBJ2-5 . TRBV4-2 CASSQEGGSGETQYF TGTGCCAGCAGCCAAGAGGGCGGAAGCGGGGAGACCCAGTACTTC
. TRBJ2-7 few TRBV7-9 CASSSGPDRHEQYF TGTGCCAGCAGCTCCGGTCCCGACCGACACGAGCAGTACTTC
TRBD1 TRBJ1-5 . TRBV7-9 CASSPGQGEQPQHF TGTGCCAGCAGCCCCGGACAGGGAGAACAGCCCCAGCATTTT
TRBD1 TRBJ2-7 few TRBV18 CASSLGQGRYEQYF TGTGCCAGCTCACTGGGACAGGGAAGGTACGAGCAGTACTTC
. TRBJ2-3 . TRBV4-1 CASSNLRGRESLTQYF TGCGCCAGCAGCAATCTAAGGGGGCGGGAGTCCCTTACGCAGTATTTT
. TRBJ2-3 . TRBV30 CAWGRNGPDTQYF TGTGCCTGGGGTCGCAACGGGCCAGATACGCAGTATTTT
. TRBJ1-5 . TRBV19 CASSIGGDSQPQHF TGTGCCAGTAGTATCGGAGGGGATAGTCAGCCCCAGCATTTT
. TRBJ1-4 . TRBV2 CASRDRQHNEKLFF TGTGCCAGCAGAGACAGGCAGCATAATGAAAAACTGTTTTTT
. TRBJ2-3 . TRBV5-1 CASSLGADPSTDTQYF TGCGCCAGCAGCTTGGGGGCAGACCCTAGCACAGATACGCAGTATTTT
. TRBJ1-2 . TRBV5-1 CASSSGTSSNYGYTF TGCGCCAGCAGCTCCGGGACCTCCTCAAACTATGGCTACACCTTC
TRBD2 TRBJ2-5 . TRBV10-3 CAISEGGTSGRAPETQYF TGTGCCATCAGTGAGGGGGGGACTAGCGGGAGGGCCCCAGAGACCCAGTACTTC
TRBD2 TRBJ2-5 few TRBV7-9 CASSLASGSRETQYF TGTGCCAGCAGCTTAGCTAGCGGGAGCCGCGAGACCCAGTACTTC
. TRBJ1-5 . TRBV18 CASSPKQGPTDQPQHF TGTGCCAGCTCACCCAAGCAGGGGCCCACGGATCAGCCCCAGCATTTT
TRBD2 TRBJ2-7 . TRBV6-5 CASSYRTSGSEQYF TGTGCCAGCAGTTACAGGACTAGCGGGAGCGAGCAGTACTTC
. TRBJ1-5 few TRBV27 CASSPQYSNQPQHF TGTGCCAGCAGTCCACAGTATAGCAATCAGCCCCAGCATTTT
. TRBJ1-4 few TRBV9 CASGRDATNEKLFF TGTGCCAGCGGCAGGGATGCAACTAATGAAAAACTGTTTTTT
. TRBJ2-5 . TRBV4-1 CASSQDWSSYSGETQYF TGCGCCAGCAGCCAAGATTGGAGTAGCTACTCGGGGGAGACCCAGTACTTC
. TRBJ1-1 . TRBV19 CASSIGGARMNTEAFF TGTGCCAGTAGTATAGGGGGGGCCCGGATGAACACTGAAGCTTTCTTT
TRBD2 TRBJ2-7 . TRBV7-8 CASSYRRGGPSYEQYF TGTGCCAGCAGCTACCGCCGGGGGGGGCCTTCCTACGAGCAGTACTTC
TRBD1 TRBJ1-5 few TRBV2 CASRDRDSNQPQHF TGTGCCAGCAGGGACAGGGATAGCAATCAGCCCCAGCATTTT
TRBD1 TRBJ1-5 . TRBV10-3 CAISEGQGASNQPQHF TGTGCCATCAGTGAGGGACAGGGGGCTAGCAATCAGCCCCAGCATTTT
. TRBJ1-5 . TRBV7-2 CASSLALREGNQPQHF TGTGCCAGCAGCTTAGCTCTCAGGGAGGGCAATCAGCCCCAGCATTTT
. TRBJ1-1 . TRBV4-1 CASSRLGHTEAFF TGCGCCAGCAGCCGCCTGGGGCACACTGAAGCTTTCTTT
TRBD2 TRBJ2-7 . TRBV9 CASSPGLAGGLSSYEQYF TGTGCCAGCAGCCCGGGACTAGCGGGAGGTCTAAGCTCCTACGAGCAGTACTTC
. TRBJ2-2 . TRBV5-1 CASIQDSNTGELFF TGCGCCAGCATCCAGGACAGTAACACCGGGGAGCTGTTTTTT
TRBD2 TRBJ2-3 . TRBV7-9 CASSTRRLAGVPDTQYF TGTGCCAGCAGCACACGACGACTAGCGGGAGTCCCAGATACGCAGTATTTT
TRBD2 TRBJ2-6 few TRBV7-6 CASTQLAGAGGANVLTF TGTGCCAGCACGCAACTAGCGGGAGCAGGTGGGGCCAACGTCCTGACTTTC
. TRBJ1-5 . TRBV4-1 CASSPAGVQPQHF TGCGCCAGCAGCCCAGCAGGAGTTCAGCCCCAGCATTTT
. TRBJ1-2 . TRBV5-1 CASSLEGSEGYTF TGCGCCAGCAGCTTGGAGGGGAGCGAAGGCTACACCTTC
. TRBJ2-3 . TRBV25-1 CASSESGVDTQYF TGTGCCAGCAGTGAATCCGGGGTGGATACGCAGTATTTT
. TRBJ2-1 . TRBV4-1 CASSQVDLVSYNEQFF TGCGCCAGCAGCCAAGTGGACCTAGTTTCCTACAATGAGCAGTTCTTC
. TRBJ2-5 . TRBV2 CASSEPPAGRWTQYF TGTGCCAGCAGTGAACCCCCGGCAGGCCGGTGGACCCAGTACTTC
. TRBJ2-3 . TRBV4-2 CASSQDRATDTQYF TGTGCCAGCAGCCAAGATAGGGCCACAGATACGCAGTATTTT
. TRBJ1-1 . TRBV11-1 CASSLGQEAFF TGTGCCAGCAGCCTGGGCCAGGAAGCTTTCTTT
TRBD1 TRBJ1-5 . TRBV11-2 CASSLGQGASNQPQHF TGTGCCAGCAGCTTGGGACAGGGGGCTAGCAATCAGCCCCAGCATTTT
. TRBJ1-1 . TRBV27 CASRGLTEGDTEAFF TGTGCCAGCAGGGGGTTAACCGAGGGGGACACTGAAGCTTTCTTT
. TRBJ1-2 . TRBV14 CASSGQTGYGYTF TGTGCCAGCAGCGGGCAAACAGGGTATGGCTACACCTTC
TRBD1 TRBJ1-2 . TRBV30 CAWSVGGGYTF TGTGCCTGGAGTGTAGGGGGCGGCTACACCTTC
. TRBJ1-5 . TRBV5-6 CASSLGGAGQPQHF TGTGCCAGCAGCTTGGGGGGGGCGGGCCAGCCCCAGCATTTT